A single sample gave rise to the 4 T cell receptor beta chains below, sequenced in a study of response to subunit inactivated influenza vaccine listed by TCRdb under 2018. Libraries were constructed by RT-PCR. TCRdb shows the sequencer as Illumina HiSeq 2500. TCRdb applied fastp at Q25 and MiXCR to the public reads, then kept only in-frame beta chains. For every CDR3 protein sequence, its rows merge into one entry that carries the most common genes and DNA. Here the sample has roughly 710,000 distinct CDR3 sequences; approximately 15% occur a single time. The ten biggest clones cover less than 9% of the sample. The source material was PBMCs from blood, sampled roughly 15 days before vaccination. These receptors all stem from a man between 45 and 60 years old who received an inactivated influenza vaccine. Donor details come from another sample of the same person, matched by shared clones.

In this sample, this clonotype turned up a few times. This CDR3 reads CASSLRDAGFGEQFF. For the CDR3, the DNA is TGTGCCAGCAGCTTAAGGGACGCCGGATTTGGCGAGCAGTTCTTC. The chain has TRBV7-9 and TRBJ2-1, with D perhaps TRBD1 or TRBD2 (5 bases each). V was clipped by 2 bases and J by 10 bases, with 18 bases between them. This CDR3 contains 15 residues. Looked up from germline, CDR1 is SEHNR and CDR2 is FQNEAQ (reference sequence).

V gene TRBV7-9 combines with J gene TRBJ1-2; D might be TRBD1 (6 bases). The CDR3 spans 14 residues. Per germline, CDR1 SEHNR and CDR2 FQNEAQ (reference sequence). The V end was cut by 7 bases, the J end by 4 bases, with 16 bases between. Here the CDR3 DNA reads TGTGCCAGCACCTTCTTTCCAGGGGCCTATGGCTACACCTTC. As protein: CASTFFPGAYGYTF.

This clonotype was seen only a few times. The chain employs TRBV4-2 and TRBJ1-1; D ambiguous. This CDR3 has 14 residues. Germline V gene data show CDR1 as LGHNA and CDR2 as YNFKEQ. Trimming took 1 base from V and 5 from J, leaving 11 bases between them. The CDR3 DNA sequence: TGTGCCAGCAGCCAAGGGGTGGTTGGAACTGAAGCTTTCTTT. Translated: CASSQGVVGTEAFF.

This chain connects TRBV4-2 to TRBJ2-7; possibly TRBD2 for D (6 bases). The CDR3 sequence is 14 residues long. Germline V lookup: CDR1 LGHNA, CDR2 YNFKEQ. The V gene lost 0 bases and the J gene lost 7 bases, with 13 bases spanning the gap. The CDR3 DNA reads TGTGCCAGCAGCCAAGATGAAGGGGCGGGGGAGCAGTACTTC. It encodes CASSQDEGAGEQYF.